This TCR beta chain emerged from a study of beta chain features in type 1 diabetes. What was sequenced were expressed TCRB transcripts, since all of the isolated RNA had been reverse transcribed. The table came from immunoSEQ multiplex PCR; TCRdb's copy has only in-frame clones and leaves some out. The table records around 710,000 clones, roughly an eighth of them present only once. Study results and caveats: When VDJ junctions were examined, type 1 diabetes patients showed fewer insertions and more deletions. Shorter TCRB CDR3s, moderately but significantly so, marked every one of the four CD4+ subsets in Type 1 diabetes patients.

V gave up 2 bases and J gave up 1 base, with 5 bases separating them. This CDR3 comprises 14 residues. Looked up from germline, CDR1 is MNHEY and CDR2 is SMNVEV (reference sequence). This clone appeared a few times. The antigen is not known. Sorting that relied on CD45RO/CCR7/CD25/CD127/CD95/CD27 yielded CD4+ naive, central memory, regulatory and stem cell-like memory cells. The V gene is TRBV27, the J gene TRBJ2-2; no clear D. The sequenced material came from naive CD4+ T cells from blood. The receptor's source is a man between 25 and 39 years old with type 1 diabetes. The CDR3 DNA sequence: TGTGCCAGCAGTTTAGAGGAGAACACCGGGGAGCTGTTTTTT. It translates to CASSLEENTGELFF.